The clone carrying this T cell receptor (beta chain) was detected only once. Its antigen is unidentified. This table comes from immunoSEQ multiplex PCR, and its TCRdb copy is limited to in-frame clones, with some not included. Counted here are around 510,000 clones, 90% to 97% occurring once; the ten biggest clones make up about 0.068%. These data originate in a study of shared clonotypes between healthy human individuals. Study-level information: A donor's plate count was three for CD4 naive and three for CD4 memory; CD8 naive had two and CD8 memory one. Broader study findings: In contrast to clonotypes shared by all four donors, non-shared clonotypes had lower generation probabilities.

This CDR3 is built from 13 residues. The germline gives CDR1 LNHDA, CDR2 SQIVND (reference sequence). The V gene lost 10 bases and the J gene lost 0 bases, with 12 bases spanning the gap. The V and J genes are TRBV19 and TRBJ1-1, with D uncertain. The sequence came from a woman aged 25 to 45 in good health. Sequencing was carried out using naive CD4+ T cells sorted from blood. This sample's subset: CD45RA+ positively selected. The CDR3, as DNA: TGTGCCATCTCACCCGAGCTGAACACTGAAGCTTTCTTT. It specifies CAISPELNTEAFF.